This T cell receptor beta chain is from a study of blood T cell repertoires in COVID-19. Study-level information: Nucleic acid was either cDNA or gDNA, and it came from T cells, B-cell-depleted T cells, or PBMCs.

The count of this clone is one. Original data processing: Reference gene primer amplification gave estimated nucleated cell counts. The data were produced by immunoSEQ multiplex PCR, yet TCRdb's version contains in-frame clones alone and is incomplete. V, J and clone size reflect that table, while D and trimming were determined from the DNA. The sample has about 120,000 clones, approximately 83% seen once. The CDR3 contains 15 residues. Losses at the gene ends were 5 bases for V and 3 bases for J; bases not matched to a gene: 8. Germline CDR1 reads SGHNT; CDR2 reads YENEEA. This receptor was identified in a woman aged 70-85 years with acute or convalescent COVID-19. Sequencing was carried out using peripheral blood. This chain uses TRBV11-3 with TRBJ2-7; 9 bases fit TRBD1. Here the CDR3 reads CASSPRGDRDYEQYF. The DNA for the CDR3 is TGTGCCAGCAGCCCTCGGGGGGACAGGGACTACGAGCAGTACTTC.